What follows are 8 T cell receptor beta chains derived from one specimen sequenced in a study of CD8+CD57+ T cells in acquired aplastic anemia (dated by TCRdb to the late 2010s). Instrument used: Illumina HiSeq 2000. Genomic DNA served as template for TCR beta VDJ combination and CDR3 sequence profiling. In-frame beta chains were kept once TCRdb had trimmed the public reads at Q25 with fastp and called clones with MiXCR. Each entry merges the rows of one CDR3 protein and shows their most common DNA and genes. In all, the sample holds about 250,000 distinct CDR3 sequences, and about 44% of those were seen once. Of the sample, 7.8% is held by the ten largest clones. The patients picked for sequencing were ones in whom flow cytometry had shown an expansion of CD8+CD57+ cells. The source material was sorted CD4+, CD8+, or CD8+CD57+ T cells (not recorded which) from PBMCs. The source of these receptors is a human donor with aplastic anemia.

The chain has TRBV27 and TRBJ2-1; no clear D gene. Per the germline V gene, CDR1 is MNHEY and CDR2 is SMNVEV (reference sequence). V was cut by 6 bases and J by 5 bases, with 5 bases left in between. The CDR3 length is 11 residues. The CDR3 DNA is TGTGCCAGCAGAAGAAACAATGAGCAGTTCTTC. Translation: CASRRNNEQFF.

As regards this clonotype: This sequence may be a read error, since a much larger clone differs from it by one base. The chain carries TRBV2 and TRBJ1-5, with D perhaps matching TRBD1 (5 bases). CDR1 is SNHLY and CDR2 is FYNNEI in the germline V gene. The germline V and J ends were trimmed by 8 bases and 6 bases, with 14 bases remaining between them. The CDR3 runs to 13 residues. The CDR3 protein is CASRDSNSQPQHF. The CDR3 DNA reads as TGTGCCAGCCGGGACTCCAATAGTCAGCCCCAGCATTTT.

The chain recombines TRBV20-1 with TRBJ2-7; TRBD2 agrees at 8 bases. This CDR3 spans 13 amino acids. Trimming cost V 3 bases and J 5 bases; bases outside gene matches: 6. CDR1 DFQATT and CDR2 SNEGSKA come from the germline V gene (reference sequence). DNA for the CDR3: TGCAGTGCTAGTTTTACTAGCGGAAACGAGCAGTACTTC. It is translated as CSASFTSGNEQYF.

J is TRBJ1-1 and V is TRBV20-1; D is unclear. V lost 6 bases to trimming and J lost 0 bases, with 11 bases between them. The CDR3 sequence is 13 residues long. Germline CDR1 DFQATT, CDR2 SNEGSKA (reference sequence). The CDR3 here is CSAPRAMNTEAFF. The CDR3 DNA reads TGCAGTGCCCCGCGGGCCATGAACACTGAAGCTTTCTTT.

This clonotype was detected many times. This chain uses TRBV7-9 with TRBJ2-4; possibly TRBD1 or TRBD2 for D (5 bases each). The germline V and J ends were trimmed by 1 base and 0 bases, with 13 bases remaining between them. The CDR3 sequence is 17 residues long. The germline CDR1 and CDR2 sequences are SEHNR and FQNEAQ (reference sequence). DNA of the CDR3: TGTGCCAGCAGCTTAGGGTTCGAGGGGATAGCCAAAAACATTCAGTACTTC. It specifies CASSLGFEGIAKNIQYF.

The rearrangement joins TRBV10-3 to TRBJ2-5; 7 bases fit TRBD2. Germline V CDR1 and CDR2: ENHRY, SYGVKD. With 6 bases clipped from V and 2 bases from J, the junction kept 3 bases outside the gene matches. This CDR3 contains 13 residues. CDR3 region: CAIRGGGQETQYF. The CDR3 bases are TGTGCCATCAGGGGGGGGGGTCAAGAGACCCAGTACTTC.

This clonotype showed up just a few times. This may be a read error, as it is one base from a much larger clone. The CDR3 DNA reads as TGTGCCAGCAAACAGGTTAGCAATCAGCCCCAGCATTTT. Protein: CASKQVSNQPQHF. This rearrangement joins TRBV6-4 to TRBJ1-5, with D possibly matching TRBD1 (5 bases). Trimming took 7 bases from V and 0 from J, leaving 7 bases between them. CDR1 is MRHNA and CDR2 is SNTAGT in the germline V gene. The CDR3 totals 13 residues.

This clonotype was detected a few times. The chain couples TRBV13 to TRBJ2-7; TRBD1 agrees at 8 bases. CDR1 PRHDT and CDR2 FYEKMQ come from the germline V gene (reference sequence). CDR3 length: 14 amino acids. Trimming at V came to 4 bases and at J to 3 bases, leaving 5 bases not matched to a gene. CDR3 DNA sequence: TGTGCCAGCAGCTATGGGACAGGAGACTACGAGCAGTACTTC. Residues: CASSYGTGDYEQYF.